The rows below give T cell receptor beta chains drawn from one sample of a study of blood T cell repertoires in COVID-19. This table comes from immunoSEQ multiplex PCR, and its TCRdb copy is limited to in-frame clones, with some not included. The sample yields roughly 400,000 clones, approximately 90% seen once. Sequenced: PBMCs or T cells enriched from blood (not recorded which). All receptors come from a man under 40 who had recovered from COVID-19. Each CDR3 is given with its conserved first and last residue. D genes are given only for firm matches. Only part of the rows carry a size: once, few, many, or a class if the clone is expanded.

>TRBV6-5|TRBJ1-6|.|.
TGTGCCAGCACTAACGGCGGCGCAGGGTATTCACCCCTCCACTTT
CASTNGGAGYSPLHF
>TRBV2|TRBJ2-3|.|few
TGTGCCAGCAGTGCGGACTACACAGATACGCAGTATTTT
CASSADYTDTQYF
>TRBV6-5|TRBJ1-4|.|.
TGTGCCAGCAGCCCGACAGCAACTAATGAAAAACTGTTTTTT
CASSPTATNEKLFF
>TRBV7-2|TRBJ1-6|.|.
TGTGCCAGCAGCACGAGACAGGATTCACCCCTCCACTTT
CASSTRQDSPLHF
>TRBV5-1|TRBJ2-3|.|.
TGCGCCAGCAGCTCCCACGGTGGGAGTACGCAGTATTTT
CASSSHGGSTQYF
>TRBV24-1|TRBJ2-1|TRBD1|.
TGTGCCACCAGTGACCCCGGGACAGTTAGGGATGAGCAGTTCTTC
CATSDPGTVRDEQFF
>TRBV6-2/TRBV6-3|TRBJ2-3|TRBD2|once
TGTGCCAGCAGTTACCCCTCGGGCGGGAGGGCCCCAGATACGCAGTATTTT
CASSYPSGGRAPDTQYF
>TRBV27|TRBJ2-1|TRBD2|.
TGTGCCAGCAGTGCTAGCGGGACTACCTGGGGCTCCTACAATGAGCAGTTCTTC
CASSASGTTWGSYNEQFF
>TRBV7-9|TRBJ1-5|TRBD1|.
TGTGCCAGCAGCTTAGGGGACAGGGGCCCTAATAGCAATCAGCCCCAGCATTTT
CASSLGDRGPNSNQPQHF
>TRBV19|TRBJ1-5|.|.
TGTGCCAGTAGTGCCAACCCCCCCGGGTACAATCAGCCCCAGCATTTT
CASSANPPGYNQPQHF
>TRBV3-1/TRBV3-2|TRBJ2-7|.|.
TGTGCCAGCAGCCAAGCCGGGACACGGACCTACGAGCAGTACTTC
CASSQAGTRTYEQYF
>TRBV24-1|TRBJ2-1|.|once
TGTGCCACCAGTGACCCACTCACGAACAATGAGCAGTTCTTC
CATSDPLTNNEQFF
>TRBV13|TRBJ2-1|.|.
TGTGCCAGCAGCTTAGCAGGGAAGCAGTTCTTC
CASSLAGKQFF
>TRBV5-1|TRBJ2-7|TRBD2|.
TGCGCCACCAAAAGGACTAGCGGTGAATACGAGCAGTACTTC
CATKRTSGEYEQYF
>TRBV6-5|TRBJ1-5|.|.
TGTGCCAGCAGTCCCCGGGGGGCGACAAGTCAGCCCCAGCATTTT
CASSPRGATSQPQHF
>TRBV7-2|TRBJ2-7|.|.
TGTGCCAGCAGCTTAGAGGGGTGGGACGAGCAGTACTTC
CASSLEGWDEQYF
>TRBV10-1|TRBJ2-5|.|.
TGCGCCAGCAGTTTTACAGGGGAGGAAGAGACCCAGTACTTC
CASSFTGEEETQYF
>TRBV5-1|TRBJ1-2|TRBD1|.
TGCGCCAGCAGCCCTGGAGACAGGGATCTCTATGGCTACACCTTC
CASSPGDRDLYGYTF
>TRBV11-2|TRBJ2-7|TRBD2|once
TGTGCCAGCAGCTTCACTTCGGGGGGGGACGAGCAGTACTTC
CASSFTSGGDEQYF
>TRBV15|TRBJ1-1|TRBD1|.
TGTGCCACCAGCAGAGATGGTACAGGGGGGAACACTGAAGCTTTCTTT
CATSRDGTGGNTEAFF
>TRBV19|TRBJ2-5|TRBD1|.
TGTGCCAGTTCCCCCCAGGGGGTCCGGGGGACCCAGTACTTC
CASSPQGVRGTQYF
>TRBV7-2|TRBJ2-1|TRBD2|once
TGTGCCAGCAGCTTATTATGGGAGGGCCCCCGGAATGAGCAGTTCTTC
CASSLLWEGPRNEQFF
>TRBV12-3/TRBV12-4|TRBJ2-1|TRBD2|.
TGTGCCAGCAGTTTAATAGCGGGTGAGCAGTTCTTC
CASSLIAGEQFF
>TRBV19|TRBJ2-5|TRBD2|.
TGTGCCAGTAGTACCTATAGCGGGAGGGGAGAGACCCAGTACTTC
CASSTYSGRGETQYF
>TRBV30|TRBJ2-2|TRBD2|.
TGTGCCTGGGGGGCACTAGCGGGAGGGGCCGGGGAGCTGTTTTTT
CAWGALAGGAGELFF
>TRBV29-1|TRBJ1-2|.|.
TGCAGCGCGGGTGAGGATGGCTACACCTTC
CSAGEDGYTF
>TRBV19|TRBJ1-6|TRBD1|.
TGTGCCAGTAGTATCCAGTCTTTGACAGGGGTAGTTTCACCCCTCCACTTT
CASSIQSLTGVVSPLHF
>TRBV6-5|TRBJ2-2|.|.
TGTGCCAGCAGTTACTCGCCGGACTCCAACACCGGGGAGCTGTTTTTT
CASSYSPDSNTGELFF
>TRBV27|TRBJ2-1|.|.
TGTGCCAGCAGTTTAGTCGGGGGAGTGGCCAATGAGCAGTTCTTC
CASSLVGGVANEQFF
>TRBV19|TRBJ2-2|TRBD2|.
TGTGCCAGTAGTATAAGGACTAGCGGGAGGTCCTCCGGGGAGCTGTTTTTT
CASSIRTSGRSSGELFF
>TRBV5-4|TRBJ1-4|TRBD1|once
TGTGCCAGCAGCCCGGGACAGATCAATGAAAAACTGTTTTTT
CASSPGQINEKLFF
>TRBV2|TRBJ2-1|.|.
TGTGCCAGCAGTGTATCCGGGACTCTAGACTACAATGAGCAGTTCTTC
CASSVSGTLDYNEQFF
>TRBV10-3|TRBJ1-2|TRBD1|many
TGTGCCATCAACGAACAGGGGACGGATGGCTACACCTTC
CAINEQGTDGYTF
>TRBV19|TRBJ2-2|TRBD2|.
TGTGCCAGTAGTCCGAGACTAGCGGGACCCACCGGGGAGCTGTTTTTT
CASSPRLAGPTGELFF
>TRBV21-1|TRBJ2-7|.|.
TGTGCCAGCAACTCACAAGGGACTAGCGGGAGTACGGTCTACGAGCAGTACTTC
CASNSQGTSGSTVYEQYF
>TRBV29-1|TRBJ1-2|TRBD1|.
TGCATAGTATCGGACAGGGTCGCTGGCTACACCTTC
CIVSDRVAGYTF
>TRBV5-8|TRBJ2-1|TRBD1|few
TGTGCCAGCAGCCTACAGGGGGCTAGGGATGAGCAGTTCTTC
CASSLQGARDEQFF
>TRBV4-2|TRBJ2-3|TRBD2|.
TGTGCCAGCAGCCAAGGGGCTAGCGGGAGTGAAGATACGCAGTATTTT
CASSQGASGSEDTQYF
>TRBV20-1|TRBJ1-4|TRBD1|.
TGCAGTGCTAGTAGGCAGGGGGATGAAAAACTGTTTTTT
CSASRQGDEKLFF
>TRBV27|TRBJ1-5|.|.
TGTGCCAGCAGTTTCAGGAGGGAGGTTCAGCCCCAGCATTTT
CASSFRREVQPQHF
>TRBV6-5|TRBJ1-1|.|few
TGTGCCAGCAGTTACTCCAGGGTTGTAAATACTGAAGCTTTCTTT
CASSYSRVVNTEAFF
>TRBV2|TRBJ2-7|.|.
TGTGCCAGCAGCGATGGTCACGGCTCCTACGAGCAGTACTTC
CASSDGHGSYEQYF
>TRBV5-1|TRBJ2-3|TRBD1|.
TGCGCCAGCAGCCCCGGACAGGACACAGATACGCAGTATTTT
CASSPGQDTDTQYF
>TRBV7-2|TRBJ2-1|.|.
TGTGCCAGCAGCTTAAATAGCCGGGGTGAGCAGTTCTTC
CASSLNSRGEQFF
>TRBV3-1/TRBV3-2|TRBJ2-1|.|.
TGTGCCAGCAGCCAAGTCGGACTAGGGGGGATCAATGAGCAGTTCTTC
CASSQVGLGGINEQFF
>TRBV29-1|TRBJ1-2|.|.
TGCAGCGTTGAAAGACAGAAAAACTATGGCTACACCTTC
CSVERQKNYGYTF
>TRBV28|TRBJ1-1|.|.
TGTGCCAGCAGTTTACTTCGGGGGAACACTGAAGCTTTCTTT
CASSLLRGNTEAFF
>TRBV20-1|TRBJ2-5|TRBD1|.
TGCAGTGCTAGTGGGGACAGTCAAGAGACCCAGTACTTC
CSASGDSQETQYF